The rows below give T cell receptor beta chains drawn from one sample of a study of cytomegalovirus exposure and HLA in healthy donors. Assay used: immunoSEQ multiplex PCR; TCRdb lists only in-frame clones, some missing. The table shows 150,000 to 200,000 clones, with about three quarters occurring only once. Material for sequencing was PBMCs. These receptors came from a middle-aged woman in good health and CMV-seropositive. Both conserved end residues are part of each CDR3. Each record gives: J gene, clone size, D gene, V gene, CDR3 DNA, CDR3 protein. The D gene is left open where the match is weak. Rows give clone size only sometimes, using once, few, many, or a class for an expanded clone.

TRBJ2-2 - - TRBV7-6 TGTGCCAGCAGCTACCAACTCGAGACCGGGGAGCTGTTTTTT CASSYQLETGELFF
TRBJ1-2 few - TRBV5-1 TGCGCCACCCAAGTTAGTCCCGTCGAAGGCTACACCTTC CATQVSPVEGYTF
TRBJ2-2 - - TRBV7-8 TGTGCCAGCAGCTTAGACCAGGGGCAGGGCACCGGGGAGCTGTTTTTT CASSLDQGQGTGELFF
TRBJ1-2 - TRBD1 TRBV4-3 TGCGCCAGCAGCCAAGTTGGGGACAGCAACTATGGCTACACCTTC CASSQVGDSNYGYTF
TRBJ1-1 - TRBD1 TRBV6-1 TGTGCCAGCAGACATACAGGGGCGGCTACTGAAGCTTTCTTT CASRHTGAATEAFF
TRBJ2-3 - - TRBV7-9 TGTGCCATGGACAAGGAGTCTATGCAGTATTTT CAMDKESMQYF
TRBJ2-7 - - TRBV28 TGTGCCACCATAGGTTGGGACTCTCTCGAGCAGTACTTC CATIGWDSLEQYF
TRBJ2-7 - TRBD1 TRBV6-1 TGTGCCAGCAGCAGGGACAGCTTCACCTACGAGCAGTACTTC CASSRDSFTYEQYF
TRBJ2-3 few TRBD1 TRBV7-9 TGTGCCAGCAGCTTGGGTGACAGGGAAGATACGCAGTATTTT CASSLGDREDTQYF
TRBJ2-1 - TRBD2 TRBV6-5 TGTGCCAGCAGAAAGGCGGGAGGCTCGGGCAATGAGCAGTTCTTC CASRKAGGSGNEQFF
TRBJ2-5 - TRBD1 TRBV18 TGTGCCAGCTCACCAGCGGGGACAGGAGACCTTCAAGAGACCCAGTACTTC CASSPAGTGDLQETQYF
TRBJ1-2 - - TRBV20-1 TGCAGTGGCGGGATGTACTATGGCTACACCTTC CSGGMYYGYTF
TRBJ2-3 - - TRBV7-2 TGTGCCAGCAGCTTCCAGGGAGGAGATACGCAGTATTTT CASSFQGGDTQYF
TRBJ2-7 once - TRBV28 TGTGCCAGCAGTCCCCCCCCGGGAAACTCCTACGAGCAGTACTTC CASSPPPGNSYEQYF
TRBJ1-1 - - TRBV19 TGTGCCAGTAGTATAGCGGAGGGATACACTGAAGCTTTCTTT CASSIAEGYTEAFF